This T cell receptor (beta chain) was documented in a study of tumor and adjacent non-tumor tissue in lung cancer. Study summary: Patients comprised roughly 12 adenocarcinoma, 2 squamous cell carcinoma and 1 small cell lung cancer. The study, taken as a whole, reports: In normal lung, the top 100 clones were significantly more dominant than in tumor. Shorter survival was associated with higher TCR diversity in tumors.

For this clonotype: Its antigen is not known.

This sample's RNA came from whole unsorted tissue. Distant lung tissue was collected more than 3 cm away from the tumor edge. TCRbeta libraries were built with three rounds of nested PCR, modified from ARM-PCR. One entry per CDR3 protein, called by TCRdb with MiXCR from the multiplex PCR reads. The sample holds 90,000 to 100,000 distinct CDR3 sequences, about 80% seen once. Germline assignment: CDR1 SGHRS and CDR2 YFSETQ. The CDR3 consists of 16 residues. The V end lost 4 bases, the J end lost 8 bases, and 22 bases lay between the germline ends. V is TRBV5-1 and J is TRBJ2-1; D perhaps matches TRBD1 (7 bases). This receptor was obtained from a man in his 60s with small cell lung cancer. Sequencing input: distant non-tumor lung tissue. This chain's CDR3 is CASSRLAQGGYDEQFF. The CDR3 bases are TGCGCCAGCAGCCGGCTCGCGCAGGGGGGTTACGATGAGCAGTTCTTC.